This entry lists 9 T cell receptor beta chains sequenced from one sample in a study of blood T cell repertoires in COVID-19. TCRdb keeps only in-frame clones here, not all; method: immunoSEQ multiplex PCR. The data contain 210,000 or so clones, 70% to 90% of them singletons. Specimen: PBMCs or T cells enriched from blood (not recorded which). The source of these receptors is a man aged 25-40 years who had recovered from COVID-19.

The chain is built from TRBV3-1 (or the pseudogene TRBV3-2) and TRBJ2-3; D is possibly TRBD2 (6 bases). The CDR3 runs 13 residues. V was trimmed by 6 bases and J by 6 bases, leaving 13 bases between them. The germline gives CDR1 LGHDT, CDR2 YNNKEL (reference sequence). The CDR3 region is CASSFGAGDTQYF. The CDR3 DNA reads as TGTGCCAGCAGTTTCGGGGCGGGGGATACGCAGTATTTT.

The V call is TRBV9, the J call TRBJ1-3; a possible D gene is TRBD1 (5 bases). V was pared by 4 bases and J by 0 bases, with 17 bases between. Germline V gene sequence: CDR1 SGDLS, CDR2 YYNGEE. This CDR3 has 17 residues. CDR3 DNA: TGTGCCAGCAGCCCCCGGGGGGGTTGGGACTCTGGAAACACCATATATTTT. It yields the protein CASSPRGGWDSGNTIYF.

This clone was seen a few times. This CDR3 is also generated by other DNA sequences in the sample. The chain combines TRBV4-3 with TRBJ2-2, with TRBD1 as a possible D gene (6 bases). This CDR3 region has 17 residues. V was pared by 4 bases and J by 1 base, with 16 bases between. Germline lookup yields CDR1 LGHNA and CDR2 YSLEER. Here the CDR3 DNA reads TGCGCCAGCAGCCCCCCTTGGGGACACGAGAACACCGGGGAGCTGTTTTTT. Translating gives CASSPPWGHENTGELFF.

This rearrangement joins TRBV9 to TRBJ1-2, with 10 bases fitting TRBD1. This CDR3 has 15 amino acids. With 0 bases clipped from V and 4 bases from J, the junction kept 3 bases outside the gene matches. The germline V gene has CDR1 SGDLS and CDR2 YYNGEE. This chain's CDR3 is CASSVGTGGVYGYTF. In nucleotides, the CDR3 is TGTGCCAGCAGCGTAGGGACAGGGGGAGTCTATGGCTACACCTTC.

The CDR3 reads CASSPEAVLNYGYTF. DNA for the CDR3: TGTGCCAGCAGCCCGGAGGCTGTCCTTAACTATGGCTACACCTTC. V is TRBV7-2 and J is TRBJ1-2; unclear D gene. The CDR3 contains 15 residues. The germline V gene has CDR1 SGHTA and CDR2 FQGNSA. With 5 bases removed from V and 1 base from J, the gap between germline ends came to 14 bases.

The genes are TRBV28 and TRBJ1-5, with a weak D call TRBD1 (6 bases). V lost 10 bases to trimming and J lost 5 bases, with 21 bases between them. Germline V lookup: CDR1 MDHEN, CDR2 SYDVKM. The CDR3 has 15 residues. The CDR3 is CATGSGGRDHQPQHF. The CDR3 DNA reads as TGTGCCACCGGTAGCGGGGGCAGGGACCATCAGCCCCAGCATTTT.

Only a few counts were recorded for this clone. This rearrangement joins TRBV7-6 to TRBJ1-6, with 8 positions matching TRBD1. The J segment lost 1 base and the V segment lost 4 bases, leaving 6 bases of the junction unmatched. CDR1 and CDR2 (germline): SGHVS, FNYEAQ. This CDR3 is built from 17 residues. The CDR3 coding sequence is TGTGCCAGCAGCTCTGGACAGGGAATATCCTATAATTCACCCCTCCACTTT. It is translated as CASSSGQGISYNSPLHF.

The rearrangement links TRBV7-9 to TRBJ1-3; 7 bases line up with TRBD1. There are 15 residues in the CDR3. Germline V gene data show CDR1 as SEHNR and CDR2 as FQNEAQ (reference sequence). The V gene end was trimmed by 5 bases and the J gene end by 0 bases; junction bases not matched to a gene: 4. CDR3: CASSTTGYSGNTIYF. The DNA for the CDR3 is TGTGCCAGCAGCACGACAGGGTACTCTGGAAACACCATATATTTT.

The genes are TRBV19 and TRBJ1-2; TRBD1 is a possible D gene (5 bases). This CDR3 is 15 amino acids long. V was cut by 8 bases and J by 6 bases, with 22 bases left in between. Germline V gene lookup returns CDR1 LNHDA and CDR2 SQIVND (reference sequence). The CDR3, as DNA: TGTGCCAGTGAATCACAGACGGGGGATCTGCATGGCTACACCTTC. Protein product: CASESQTGDLHGYTF.